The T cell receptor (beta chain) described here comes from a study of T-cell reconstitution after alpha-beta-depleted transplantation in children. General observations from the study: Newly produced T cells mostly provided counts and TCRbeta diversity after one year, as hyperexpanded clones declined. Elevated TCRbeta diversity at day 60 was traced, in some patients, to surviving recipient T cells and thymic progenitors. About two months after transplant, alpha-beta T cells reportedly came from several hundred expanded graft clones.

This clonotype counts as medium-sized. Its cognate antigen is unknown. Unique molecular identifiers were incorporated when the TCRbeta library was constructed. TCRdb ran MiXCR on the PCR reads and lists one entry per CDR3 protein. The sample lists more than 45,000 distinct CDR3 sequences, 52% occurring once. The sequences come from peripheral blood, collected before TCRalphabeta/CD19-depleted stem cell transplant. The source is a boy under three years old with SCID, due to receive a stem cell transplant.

The CDR3: CASSLAGRGHTEAFF. The CDR3 DNA reads as TGTGCCAGCAGCTTGGCCGGTCGGGGCCACACTGAAGCTTTCTTT. V is TRBV5-6 and J is TRBJ1-1, with D possibly matching TRBD1 (5 bases). Trimming cost V 0 bases and J 3 bases, with 12 bases left between them. CDR3 length: 15 residues. Germline-derived CDR1 and CDR2 are SGHDT and YYEEEE. Full variable domain (remainder filled in from reference TRBV5-6 and TRBJ1-1): DAGVTQSPTHLIKTRGQQVTLRCSPKSGHDTVSWYQQALGQGPQFIFQYYEEEERQRGNFPDRFSGHQFPNYSSELNVNALLLGDSALYLCASSLAGRGHTEAFFGQGTRLTVV.